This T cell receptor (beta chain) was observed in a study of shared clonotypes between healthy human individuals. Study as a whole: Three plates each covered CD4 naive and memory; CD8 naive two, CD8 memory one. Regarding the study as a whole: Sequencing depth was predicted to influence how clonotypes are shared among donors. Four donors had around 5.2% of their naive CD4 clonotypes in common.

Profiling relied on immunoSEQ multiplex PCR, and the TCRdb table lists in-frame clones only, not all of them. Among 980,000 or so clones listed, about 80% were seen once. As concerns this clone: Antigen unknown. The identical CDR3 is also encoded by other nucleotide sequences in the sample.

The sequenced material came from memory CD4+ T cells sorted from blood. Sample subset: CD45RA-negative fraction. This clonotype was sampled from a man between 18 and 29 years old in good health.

CDR3 coding DNA: TGTGCCATCAAGGGACAGGGCTCCTACGAGCAGTACTTC. It yields the protein CAIKGQGSYEQYF. This chain connects TRBV10-3 to TRBJ2-7, with TRBD1 matching over 9 bases. Unmatched junction bases numbered 1, after V lost 7 bases and J lost 0 bases. The CDR3 runs 13 residues. The germline V gene encodes CDR1 ENHRY and CDR2 SYGVKD.